This T cell receptor beta chain originates from a study of blood T cell repertoires in COVID-19. The CDR3 runs to 14 residues. Trimming removed 6 bases from V and 4 bases from J; junction bases left unmatched: 8. Germline lookup yields CDR1 MDHEN and CDR2 SYDVKM. Sequencing was performed with immunoSEQ multiplex PCR; in TCRdb, only in-frame clones are kept and a portion is missing. The sample consists of about 160,000 clones, over 80% of them appearing once. The origin of this receptor is a woman between 45 and 65 years old who had recovered from COVID-19. The material sequenced was PBMCs or T cells enriched from blood (not recorded which). The chain couples TRBV28 to TRBJ1-2, with TRBD1 matching over 7 bases. The CDR3 DNA is TGTGCCAGCAGACCACCTAACAGGGGCTATGGCTACACCTTC. Translated, it gives CASRPPNRGYGYTF.